This entry concerns a single T cell receptor (beta chain). Antigen unknown. These data belong to a study of type 1 regulatory T cells. With V trimmed by 4 bases and J by 10 bases, 5 bases remained unmatched. This CDR3 comprises 14 residues. The germline CDR1 and CDR2 sequences are SGHRS and YFSETQ. MiXCR, applied by TCRdb to the reads, yields one record per CDR3 protein. The sample lists about 60,000 distinct CDR3 sequences; around 62% were seen once. What was sequenced was cultured non-Tr1 T cells, either the whole culture or a sorted T cell fraction (not recorded which). The source of this sequence is a human donor in good health. This chain uses TRBV5-1 with TRBJ2-1; 13 nucleotides match TRBD2. As DNA, the CDR3 is TGCGCCAGCAGCGTAGGACTAGCGGGAGAAGAGCAGTTCTTC. Its translation is CASSVGLAGEEQFF.